The TCR beta chain under discussion was sequenced for a study of blood T cell repertoires in COVID-19. Study summary: Samples representing acute and convalescent COVID-19 were sourced from the United States, Italy and Spain. In each case, the material was cDNA or gDNA derived from T cells, B-cell-depleted T cells, or PBMCs.

The germline V gene encodes CDR1 MGHRA and CDR2 YSYEKL. The CDR3 runs to 15 residues. Notes on this clone: The junction departs from germline at one end; a sequencing error may be responsible.

Authors' methods: Cell counts per sample came from amplifying reference gene primers. Only in-frame clones appear in the TCRdb table, and some are missing; sequencing was by immunoSEQ multiplex PCR. V and J calls and clone size are copied from that table; D and trimming were computed from the DNA. The data show 87,000 or so clones, roughly four fifths seen once. The sequencing input was peripheral blood. The clonotype comes from a woman between 70 and 85 years old with acute or convalescent COVID-19. The rearrangement joins TRBV4-1 to TRBJ1-3; weak D call: TRBD1 (5 bases). This chain's CDR3 is CASRQVDTIGNTIYF. Written as DNA, the CDR3 is TGCGCCAGCAGACAAGTGGACACCATCGGAAACACCATATATTTT.